The T cell receptor (beta chain) described here comes from a study of cytomegalovirus exposure and HLA in healthy donors (dated by TCRdb to about 2017). With respect to the entire study: An earlier analysis of 587 of the donors reported under 300 Gb of sequence data and 95 million to 120 million unique TCR beta sequences obtained from about 200 million T cells. An early release covering about 600 HLA-typed donors comprised 300 to 350 gigabases of sequencing data and roughly 86 million unique TCR sequences. Of the 300 to 450 genotyped donors, more than 75% were placed in the genetic ancestry cluster associated with self-reported Caucasian donors. The study aimed to test whether cataloging public T cell receptors could reveal signatures of past pathogen exposure. Using immunosequencing, the study profiled T cell repertoires from some 670 subjects and related those repertoires to cytomegalovirus serostatus. A separate validation cohort of roughly 130 different subjects was used in addition to the approximately 610-subject first cohort. The study combined high-throughput TCR immunosequencing, statistical association of individual TCRs with disease status, and machine learning to predict cytomegalovirus infection status. To study patterns of TCR occurrence, a later analysis re-analyzed previously published TCR beta repertoires from around 700 donors and added high-resolution HLA genotyping. In the later analysis, no new phenotypic data were used to find candidate immune exposures; instead, reliance was placed on TCR beta sequences and their occurrence across donors. To decide whether each TCR beta V gene segment behaved as functional or pseudogenic, an earlier analysis of several hundred of the donors relied on high-throughput TCR beta sequencing. Donor age, sex, ethnicity and CMV serostatus were compiled alongside the repertoire data. In a later genetic analysis, genome-wide SNP genotypes for about three fifths of the roughly 670 donors were used, and that subset was treated as a discovery cohort. Every discovery cohort repertoire had been produced on one sequencing platform. HLA typing covered class I and class II loci at four-digit resolution. The number of typed donors differed by locus: 629-630 for A, B, C, DRB1 and DQB1; approximately 520 for DQA1; some 610 for DPA1; and 400 to 480 for DPB1. About five DR-DQ haplotypes were treated as single units for association and clustering because of strong linkage in the cohort. Among a few hundred genotyped donors of the cohort, an average of 235,054 unique TCR beta nucleotide sequences were sequenced per donor, roughly 18% of them non-productive. The research as a whole found: HLA typing was unavailable for some donors at each locus, so association tests used only the typed subset. It was suggested by the authors that the approach could potentially be generalized to other disease states and immunological phenotypes. At a false discovery rate of 0.05, a later analysis linked about 16,000 TCR beta sequences to specific HLA alleles. A later genetic analysis associated a missense DCLRE1C variant with V-gene and J-gene trimming of TCR beta chains, and an independent cohort replicated the association. A few of the identified cytomegalovirus-associated TCR beta chains were confirmed in vitro to be specific for cytomegalovirus antigens. Several of the top co-occurrence clusters appeared to be linked to parvovirus B19, influenza, CMV and Epstein-Barr virus, according to a later analysis. A cluster of highly shared sequence variants was judged likely to be a technical artifact of the sequencing pipeline. The classifier was reported to diagnose cytomegalovirus status with high specificity and sensitivity in both the original and validation cohorts. Most TCR sequences were observed very rarely across donors, whereas some public TCRs were present in many individuals. An earlier analysis of some 590 of the donors showed that most TCR beta V segments appeared in productive rearrangements either about 90% or about 30% of the time, which broadly matched IMGT annotations. In a later analysis, most CMV-associated TCR beta chains were found to appear HLA-restricted, with HLA associations seemingly driven largely by CMV exposure. Assigning TCR associations to individual alleles was difficult when HLA alleles, especially DR and DQ, strongly co-occurred. In this cohort, only TCR beta chains were sequenced, and detectable features were limited by the absence of alpha or paired-chain data. For the cohort, immune exposure information was limited to CMV serostatus. According to a later genetic analysis, donors in an Asian-associated ancestry cluster had fewer N-insertions in productive TCRs than the approximately 630-donor mean. A further reported finding was that TCR beta sequences accurately predicted the HLA-A and HLA-B alleles for most subjects in the first cohort. In a later analysis, the rate of TCR association differed among HLA loci, with DRB1 alleles having the most associated TCRs and HLA-C alleles having the fewest. A later analysis found that HLA-associated TCR beta chains were more clonally expanded and had lower generation probabilities than equally common non-associated chains. The presence/absence analyses assumed that sequencing depth was roughly uniform across donors, and that assumption may not be true. Because counts were too low, roughly 18 rarely observed V segments, including chromosome 9 orphons, were left out of the earlier analysis of about 500 of the donors. Correlated functional status among segregating V segments might be attributable to linkage disequilibrium, but an unknown experimental factor could not be ruled out. In the study, 150 to 200 TCR beta chains were listed as associated with cytomegalovirus.

The library was generated by the immunoSEQ multiplex PCR assay. A mixture of 60 forward primers for TCR Vbeta segments and 13 reverse primers for TCR Jbeta segments was used in the multiplex PCR. Amplification of the CDR3 region of rearranged TCR beta genes was performed with a multiplex PCR assay on genomic DNA. Amplified TCR beta libraries were sequenced as 87-base-pair reads on the Illumina HiSeq System. Per the authors' processing: A later analysis tallied roughly 76 million unique TCR beta chains across the roughly 610 repertoires, and some 12 million of those chains were shared by two or more donors. Raw reads were error-corrected and collapsed into unique sequences with a nearest-neighbor algorithm that merged closely related sequences to remove PCR and sequencing errors. Alignment of CDR3 sequences to IMGT reference sequences was used to assign V, D and J gene segments. Each retained sequence needed at least a six-nucleotide match to both a V gene segment and a J gene segment. A rearrangement was called productive if the CDR3 had no stop codons and remained in frame with V and J, and every other rearrangement was called non-productive. Following IMGT convention, CDR3 was defined as the stretch from the second conserved V-encoded cysteine up to the conserved J-encoded phenylalanine. The earlier analysis of about 610 of the donors excluded sequences that lacked an unambiguous match to a single V gene segment. An earlier analysis of 587 of the donors classified V segments as functional when productive rearrangements were above 56.7% and as segregating when the standard deviation between donors was above 5%. A statistical classification framework was built for diagnosing cytomegalovirus status from the catalog of TCR beta chain sequences. In a later analysis, V and J genes were assigned by comparing TCR nucleotide sequences against IMGT/GENE-DB human TR gene sequences. Using the TCRdist pipeline, a later analysis assigned CDR3 sequences along with most-parsimonious VDJ recombination scenarios. In a later analysis, every TCR beta chain was defined by the combination of its CDR3 amino acid sequence and its V-gene family, and reads without a unique V-gene family were dropped. As a way to deal with suspected cross-contamination and a sequencing artifact, a later analysis dropped roughly 620 nucleotide sequences that were highly shared and had low generation probability. In a later analysis, a clonal expansion index for each public chain was calculated from normalized within-repertoire ranks of inferred template counts. A later analysis computed generation probabilities with a VDJ recombination model fitted to out-of-frame rearrangements, and checked the results against IGoR. In a later analysis, hypergeometric tests were used to score TCR-TCR, TCR-HLA and TCR-CMV co-occurrence, with a repertoire-size bias correction applied to TCR pairs. In a later analysis, false discovery rates were estimated by permuting HLA or CMV assignments 20 times. A later analysis grouped co-occurring TCRs with DBSCAN, adding TCRdist sequence similarity when clustering within HLA-allele-positive subsets. Co-occurrence clustering excluded repertoires with fewer than 30,000 or more than 120,000 public chains, plus five with anomalous nucleotide sharing. TCRdb carries this immuneACCESS record with in-frame sequences only. Its versions omit some clonotypes, under half of them owing to an unresolved V gene in the studies checked, with the rest unexplained. D and trimming come from the DNA, and the V and J calls and clone size come from that table. In all, the sample holds some 120,000 clones, and around 83% of those were seen once. The ten largest clonotypes hold just over 1% of the sample.

The cohort consisted of fewer than 700 healthy bone marrow donors. At the time of sampling, every cohort member was nominally healthy, though immune exposures that went unrecorded were likely present. CMV serostatus was positive for more than 250 and negative for 352 of the 666 cohort members, and was not recorded for this donor. Every donor gave a peripheral blood sample, and the peripheral blood mononuclear cells from that sample were used for TCR beta sequencing. Genomic DNA was extracted from the blood cell samples with the Qiagen DNeasy Blood Extraction Kit. As for this clone: Its antigen remains undetermined. No much larger clone exists at a distance of one base, and base qualities are not known.

This receptor was identified in a human donor in good health. Source material: PBMCs.

At the DNA level, the sequence is TGTGCCAGCAGCTTAGTGGGCCAGGGGGCAGGCGAGCAGTACTTC. Its protein is CASSLVGQGAGEQYF. This receptor chain uses TRBV7-2 and TRBJ2-7, with 8 bases aligning to TRBD1. The V end gives up 1 base and the J end 6 bases, leaving 8 bases in the junction not matched to a gene. From a lookup of the germline V gene, CDR1 and CDR2 are SGHTA and FQGNSA. CDR3 length: 15 amino acids, cysteine to phenylalanine. Of all the DNA, just the CDR3 is kept, 45 bases in frame from base 1.